Below, 20 T cell receptor beta chains from the same sample are listed, as sequenced in a study of blood T cell repertoires in COVID-19 (dated by TCRdb to the early 2020s). The library came from the immunoSEQ multiplex PCR assay. TCRdb mirrors the immuneACCESS table, restricted to in-frame sequences. Some clones are absent from its copies; in checked studies, under half trace to an unresolved V gene, and the reason for the others is unknown. This sample lists approximately 220,000 clones; over 80% were detected once. The ten largest clonotypes hold around 30% of the sample. Input material: peripheral blood. Receptor source: a man aged 35 to 55 with acute or convalescent COVID-19.

This rearrangement joins TRBV4-1 to TRBJ2-1, with D tentatively TRBD2 (7 bases). The CDR3 has 17 residues. The germline V and J ends were trimmed by 0 bases and 4 bases, with 16 bases remaining between them. Germline V gene data show CDR1 as MGHRA and CDR2 as YSYEKL. CDR3 sequence reads: CASSQEGGAAAYNEQFF. Here the CDR3 DNA reads TGCGCCAGCAGCCAAGAGGGGGGGGCAGCGGCTTACAATGAGCAGTTCTTC.

The chain joins TRBV9 to TRBJ2-3; D unresolved. The germline V gene encodes CDR1 SGDLS and CDR2 YYNGEE. Deletions cut 0 bases from V and 5 bases from J, with 7 bases between. This CDR3 has 13 residues. The CDR3 DNA sequence: TGTGCCAGCAGCGTAGAAGGAGAAGATACGCAGTATTTT. It yields the protein CASSVEGEDTQYF. The entire variable domain, with the rest obtained from reference TRBV9 and TRBJ2-3, is as follows: DSGVTQTPKHLITATGQRVTLRCSPRSGDLSVYWYQQSLDQGLQFLIQYYNGEERAKGNILERFSAQQFPDLHSELNLSSLELGDSALYFCASSVEGEDTQYFGPGTRLTVL.

The genes are TRBV15 and TRBJ2-1; TRBD2 is a possible D gene (5 bases). V gave up 0 bases and J gave up 9 bases, with 6 bases separating them. The CDR3 sequence is 12 residues long. Germline V gene data show CDR1 as LNHNV and CDR2 as YYDKDF (reference sequence). The CDR3 coding sequence is TGTGCCACCAGCAGAGATCGGGGTGAGCAGTTCTTC. Protein product: CATSRDRGEQFF.

There are a few counts of this clone. The chain joins TRBV29-1 to TRBJ2-1; the match to TRBD2 covers 13 bases. Germline V CDR1 and CDR2: SQVTM, ANQGSEA. With V trimmed by 6 bases and J by 6 bases, 8 bases remained unmatched. This CDR3 comprises 15 residues. The CDR3 nucleotides read TGCAGCGTGGGGACTAGCGGGAATAGGGGCAATGAGCAGTTCTTC. Amino acid sequence: CSVGTSGNRGNEQFF.

This clone came up once. V usage is TRBV25-1 and J usage is TRBJ1-4; the D gene is possibly TRBD1 (5 bases). Germline CDR1 reads MGHDK; CDR2 reads SYGVNS. The CDR3 has 15 residues. V shed 3 bases and J shed 4 bases, with 12 bases lying between them. CDR3 in amino acids: CASSDSRDYNEKLFF. The DNA of the CDR3 is TGTGCCAGCAGTGATAGCCGGGACTATAATGAAAAACTGTTTTTT.

This chain links TRBV3-1 (or the pseudogene TRBV3-2) with TRBJ1-1; tentative D call: TRBD1 (6 bases). Germline V lookup: CDR1 LGHDT, CDR2 YNNKEL (reference sequence). The V end lost 8 bases, the J end lost 0 bases, and 16 bases lay between the germline ends. The CDR3 totals 15 residues. The CDR3 is CASREEQGLNTEAFF. The CDR3 DNA reads TGTGCCAGCCGTGAGGAACAGGGACTGAACACTGAAGCTTTCTTT.

V is TRBV7-2 and J is TRBJ2-3, with D possibly being TRBD2 (5 bases). The ends were cut back, 5 bases at V and 0 bases at J, with 12 bases in the middle. Germline loops: CDR1 SGHTA, CDR2 FQGNSA. CDR3 length: 15 amino acids. The CDR3, as DNA: TGTGCCAGCAGCAGTGGACTTCCAAGCACAGATACGCAGTATTTT. Its translation is CASSSGLPSTDTQYF.

Only a few counts were recorded for this clone. This rearrangement joins TRBV9 to TRBJ1-3, with 7 bases fitting TRBD1. With V trimmed by 4 bases and J by 1 base, 8 bases remained unmatched. Germline loops: CDR1 SGDLS, CDR2 YYNGEE. The CDR3 is made up of 16 amino acids. For the CDR3, the DNA is TGTGCCAGCAGCCCACGACAGGGCTTATCTGGAAACACCATATATTTT. Translating it yields CASSPRQGLSGNTIYF.

This clone was picked up many times. V and J are TRBV11-3 and TRBJ2-3; tentative D call: TRBD1 (6 bases). V lost 2 bases to trimming and J lost 2 bases, with 11 bases between them. The CDR3 runs to 15 residues. CDR1 and CDR2 (germline): SGHNT, YENEEA. CDR3 sequence (DNA): TGTGCCAGCAGCTTAAGATTGGGGGCCACAGATACGCAGTATTTT. Amino acids: CASSLRLGATDTQYF.

The sample holds a few counts of this clone. The chain couples TRBV11-3 to TRBJ1-1; no clear D. CDR3 size: 15 residues. Trimming pared 5 bases from V and 1 base from J, leaving 14 bases between. The germline gives CDR1 SGHNT, CDR2 YENEEA. The CDR3 loop reads CASSPSPTENTEAFF. CDR3 in DNA: TGTGCCAGCAGCCCCAGCCCTACAGAGAACACTGAAGCTTTCTTT.

This rearrangement joins TRBV10-3 to TRBJ1-5; D might be TRBD1 (5 bases). Germline CDR1 and CDR2: ENHRY and SYGVKD. There are 14 residues in the CDR3. Deletions cut 3 bases from V and 5 bases from J, with 11 bases between. CDR3 in DNA: TGTGCCATCAGTGACCCGCTACAGGATCAGCCCCAGCATTTT. Translating it yields CAISDPLQDQPQHF.

This clone appeared many times. V usage is TRBV7-9 and J usage is TRBJ2-7; D perhaps matches TRBD1 (5 bases). The CDR3 has 13 residues. The germline V gene has CDR1 SEHNR and CDR2 FQNEAQ (reference sequence). V was clipped by 4 bases and J by 3 bases, with 10 bases between them. The chain's CDR3 is CASSSTVSYEQYF. For the CDR3, the DNA is TGTGCCAGCAGCTCGACAGTAAGCTACGAGCAGTACTTC.

The V and J genes are TRBV11-2 and TRBJ1-2; perhaps TRBD1 as D (5 bases). The CDR3 is 12 residues long. V lost 5 bases and J 5 bases, leaving 9 bases between the germline ends. Germline V lookup: CDR1 SGHAT, CDR2 FQNNGV. This CDR3 reads CASSLGHYGYTF. The CDR3 coding sequence is TGTGCCAGCAGCCTTGGACATTATGGCTACACCTTC.

V is TRBV30 and J is TRBJ2-7, with TRBD1 identical over 7 bases. Germline V gives CDR1 GTSNPN, CDR2 SVGIG (reference sequence). The J segment lost 6 bases and the V segment lost 5 bases, leaving 4 bases of the junction unmatched. The CDR3 runs 11 residues. The CDR3 sequence is CAWGQESEQYF. The CDR3 DNA is TGTGCCTGGGGACAGGAAAGCGAGCAGTACTTC. Filled out from reference TRBV30 and TRBJ2-7, the complete variable domain reads SQTIHQWPATLVQPVGSPLSLECTVEGTSNPNLYWYRQAAGRGLQLLFYSVGIGQISSEVPQNLSASRPQDRQFILSSKKLLLSDSGFYLCAWGQESEQYFGPGTRLTVT.

The chain employs TRBV5-5 and TRBJ2-3; 16 nucleotides agree with TRBD2. Germline assignment: CDR1 SGHKS and CDR2 YYEKEE (reference sequence). V shed 0 bases, J shed 3 bases, and the junction held 1 base outside the gene matches. The CDR3 is 17 residues long. The CDR3 bases are TGTGCCAGCAGCTTGGTGGGACTAGCGGGAGGGACAGATACGCAGTATTTT. It yields the protein CASSLVGLAGGTDTQYF.

The rearrangement uses TRBV29-1 and TRBJ1-1, with 7 bases matching TRBD1. V lost 6 bases to trimming and J lost 3 bases; unmatched junction nucleotides: 7. This CDR3 is built from 13 residues. Per germline, CDR1 SQVTM and CDR2 ANQGSEA. The CDR3 coding sequence is TGCAGCGTCCTGGGACAGATAGACACTGAAGCTTTCTTT. It is translated as CSVLGQIDTEAFF.

The rearrangement uses TRBV6-1 and TRBJ2-2, with a weak D call TRBD1 (6 bases). The CDR3 has 16 residues. Trimming left V 1 base short and J 6 bases short, with 15 bases between. Looked up from germline, CDR1 is MNHNS and CDR2 is SASEGT. The CDR3 DNA follows: TGTGCCAGCAGTGAAGGTCAGGGGCATTTTGCCGGGGAGCTGTTTTTT. This gives the protein CASSEGQGHFAGELFF.

The V gene is TRBV7-9, the J gene TRBJ2-7; 8 bases agree with TRBD1. The V gene end was trimmed by 4 bases and the J gene end by 1 base; junction bases not matched to a gene: 3. The CDR3 extends over 14 amino acids. The V gene's germline CDR1 is SEHNR and CDR2 FQNEAQ (reference sequence). In DNA, the CDR3 is TGTGCCAGCAGCTCGGGACAGGTTTCCTACGAGCAGTACTTC. Protein: CASSSGQVSYEQYF.

J is TRBJ1-5 and V is TRBV15; D is unresolved. The V and J ends lost 1 base and 7 bases respectively, with 14 bases between them. There are 15 residues in the CDR3. The germline gives CDR1 LNHNV, CDR2 YYDKDF (reference sequence). The CDR3 nucleotides read TGTGCCACCAGCAGAGTGCCCAGGTTTTGGCAGCCCCAGCATTTT. Encoded protein: CATSRVPRFWQPQHF. Full variable domain (remainder filled in from reference TRBV15 and TRBJ1-5): DAMVIQNPRYQVTQFGKPVTLSCSQTLNHNVMYWYQQKSSQAPKLLFHYYDKDFNNEADTPDNFQSRRPNTSFCFLDIRSPGLGDTAMYLCATSRVPRFWQPQHFGDGTRLSIL.

The V gene is TRBV9, the J gene TRBJ2-2; the D gene is possibly TRBD1 (6 bases). V shed 6 bases and J shed 0 bases, with 12 bases lying between them. The CDR3 contains 15 residues. Germline V gene lookup returns CDR1 SGDLS and CDR2 YYNGEE. CDR3 in amino acids: CASKTGHANTGELFF. Here the CDR3 DNA reads TGTGCCAGCAAGACAGGTCACGCGAACACCGGGGAGCTGTTTTTT.